This TCR beta chain was recorded in a study of T cells in women clearing cervical HPV infection. In regard to this clone: Coverage ceases 3 residues before the CDR3 finishes, and the germline J gene fills in the end.

Using immunoSEQ multiplex PCR, the repertoire was profiled, and TCRdb retains in-frame clones only, with some absent. This sample's clone table lists some 30,000 clones. The CDR3 runs 18 residues. Germline trimming cut 2 bases from V and 4 bases from J; bases unmatched to any gene: 12. Germline values: CDR1 DFQATT, CDR2 SNEGSKA (reference sequence). This TCR derives from a woman aged 18-70 years with a cervical HPV16 infection that either progressed to CIN3+ or cleared (not recorded which). The sample taken for sequencing was blood buffy coat. The chain couples TRBV20-1 to TRBJ2-1, with 12 positions matching TRBD2. The CDR3: CSARRLTSGGPEYNEQFF. Partial CDR3 DNA: TGCAGTGCTAGACGTTTGACTAGCGGGGGACCAGAATACAATGAG.